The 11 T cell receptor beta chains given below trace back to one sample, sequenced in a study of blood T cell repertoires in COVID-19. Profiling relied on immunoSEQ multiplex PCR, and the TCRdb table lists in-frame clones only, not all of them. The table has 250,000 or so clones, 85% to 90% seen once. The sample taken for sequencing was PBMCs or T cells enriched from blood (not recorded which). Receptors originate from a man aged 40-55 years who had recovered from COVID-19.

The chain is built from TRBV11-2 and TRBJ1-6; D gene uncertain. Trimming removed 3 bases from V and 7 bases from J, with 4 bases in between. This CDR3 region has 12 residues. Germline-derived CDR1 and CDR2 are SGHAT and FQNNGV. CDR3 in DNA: TGTGCCAGCAGCTTTCTAAATTCACCCCTCCACTTT. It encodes CASSFLNSPLHF.

The CDR3 reads CASSPLGTGTGQPQHF. CDR3 sequence (DNA): TGCGCCAGCAGCCCCCTCGGGACAGGGACTGGGCAGCCCCAGCATTTT. The rearrangement uses TRBV5-1 and TRBJ1-5; 9 nucleotides align to TRBD1. This CDR3 region has 16 residues. The germline V gene encodes CDR1 SGHRS and CDR2 YFSETQ. V shed 4 bases, J shed 7 bases, and the junction held 12 bases outside the gene matches.

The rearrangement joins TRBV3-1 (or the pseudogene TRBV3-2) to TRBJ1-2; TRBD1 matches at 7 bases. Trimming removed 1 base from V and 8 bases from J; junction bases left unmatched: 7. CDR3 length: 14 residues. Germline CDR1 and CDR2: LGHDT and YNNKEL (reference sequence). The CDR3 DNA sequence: TGTGCCAGCAGCCAAGTGAGCAGGGGGGACGGCTACACCTTC. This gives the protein CASSQVSRGDGYTF.

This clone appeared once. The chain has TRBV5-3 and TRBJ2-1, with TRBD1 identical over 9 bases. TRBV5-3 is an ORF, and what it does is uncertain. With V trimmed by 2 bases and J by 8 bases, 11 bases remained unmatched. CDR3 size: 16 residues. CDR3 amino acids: CARSFVSGQGIHEQFF. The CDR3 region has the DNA TGTGCCAGAAGCTTTGTGTCGGGACAGGGTATCCATGAGCAGTTCTTC.

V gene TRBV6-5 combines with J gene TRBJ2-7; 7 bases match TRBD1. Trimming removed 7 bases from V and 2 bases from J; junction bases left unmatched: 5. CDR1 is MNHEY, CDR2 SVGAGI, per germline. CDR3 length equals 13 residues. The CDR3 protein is CASTRQGTYEQYF. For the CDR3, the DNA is TGTGCCAGCACCCGACAGGGAACCTACGAGCAGTACTTC.

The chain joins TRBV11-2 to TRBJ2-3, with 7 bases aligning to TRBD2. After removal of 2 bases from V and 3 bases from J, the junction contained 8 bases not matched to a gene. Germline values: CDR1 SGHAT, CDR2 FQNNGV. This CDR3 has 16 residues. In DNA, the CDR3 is TGTGCCAGCAGCTTAAATGGGGGGGGGTTTACAGATACGCAGTATTTT. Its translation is CASSLNGGGFTDTQYF.

The CDR3 spells CASSPPNRGGTGNTIYF. The CDR3 nucleotides read TGTGCCAGCTCACCACCGAATAGGGGAGGAACTGGAAACACCATATATTTT. The chain is built from TRBV18 and TRBJ1-3; D is possibly TRBD1 (5 bases). V was shortened by 0 bases and J by 2 bases, with 14 bases between the two germline ends. This CDR3 is 17 amino acids long. Germline assignment: CDR1 KGHSH and CDR2 LQKENI.

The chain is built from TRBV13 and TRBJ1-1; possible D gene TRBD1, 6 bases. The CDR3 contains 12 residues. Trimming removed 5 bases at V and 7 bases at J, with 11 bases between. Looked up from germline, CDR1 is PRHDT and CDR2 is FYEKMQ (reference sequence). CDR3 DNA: TGTGCCAGCAGCCTGGGAGGGGGTGAAGCTTTCTTT. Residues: CASSLGGGEAFF.

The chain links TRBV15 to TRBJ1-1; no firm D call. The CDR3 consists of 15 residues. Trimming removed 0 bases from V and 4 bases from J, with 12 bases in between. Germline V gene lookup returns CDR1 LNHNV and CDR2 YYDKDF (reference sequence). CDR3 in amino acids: CATSREGWRATEAFF. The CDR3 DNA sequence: TGTGCCACCAGCAGAGAAGGGTGGCGGGCCACTGAAGCTTTCTTT.

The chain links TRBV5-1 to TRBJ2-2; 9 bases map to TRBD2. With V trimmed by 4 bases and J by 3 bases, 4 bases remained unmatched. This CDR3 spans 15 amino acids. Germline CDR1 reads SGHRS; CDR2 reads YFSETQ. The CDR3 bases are TGCGCCAGCAGCAGAAGACTAGCGGACACCGGGGAGCTGTTTTTT. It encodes CASSRRLADTGELFF.

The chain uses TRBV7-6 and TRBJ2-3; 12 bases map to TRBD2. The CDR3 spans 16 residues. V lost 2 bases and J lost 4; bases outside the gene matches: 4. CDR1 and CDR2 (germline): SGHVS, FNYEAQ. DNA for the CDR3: TGTGCCAGCAGCTTAAGACTAGCGGGAGCCTCAGATACGCAGTATTTT. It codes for CASSLRLAGASDTQYF.